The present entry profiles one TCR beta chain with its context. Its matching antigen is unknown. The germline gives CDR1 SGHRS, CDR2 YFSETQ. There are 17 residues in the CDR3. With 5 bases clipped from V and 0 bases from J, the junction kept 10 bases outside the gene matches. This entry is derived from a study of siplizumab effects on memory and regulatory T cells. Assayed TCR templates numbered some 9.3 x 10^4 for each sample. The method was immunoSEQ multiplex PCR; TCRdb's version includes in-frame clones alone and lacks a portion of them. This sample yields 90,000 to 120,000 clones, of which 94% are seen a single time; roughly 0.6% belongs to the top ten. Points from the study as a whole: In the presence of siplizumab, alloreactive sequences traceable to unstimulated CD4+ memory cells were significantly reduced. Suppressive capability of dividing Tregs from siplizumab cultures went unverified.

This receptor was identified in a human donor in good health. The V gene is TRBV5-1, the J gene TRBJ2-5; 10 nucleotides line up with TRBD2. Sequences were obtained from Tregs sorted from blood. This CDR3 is CASSYSGRLLNQETQYF. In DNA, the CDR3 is TGCGCCAGCAGTTATAGCGGGAGGCTTCTAAACCAAGAGACCCAGTACTTC.